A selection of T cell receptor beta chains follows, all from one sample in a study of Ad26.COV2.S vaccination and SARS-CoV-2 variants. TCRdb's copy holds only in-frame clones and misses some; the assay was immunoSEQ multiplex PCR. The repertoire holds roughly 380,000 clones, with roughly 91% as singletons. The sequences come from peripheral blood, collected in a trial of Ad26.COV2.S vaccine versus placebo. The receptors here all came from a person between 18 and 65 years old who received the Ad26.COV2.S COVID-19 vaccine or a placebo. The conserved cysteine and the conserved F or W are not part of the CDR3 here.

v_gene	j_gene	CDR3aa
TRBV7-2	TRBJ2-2	ASRAYGTSKNTGELF
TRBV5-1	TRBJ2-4	ASSLEGGSQY
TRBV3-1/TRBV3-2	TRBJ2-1	ASSQDRYNEQF
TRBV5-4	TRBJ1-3	ASSSSFSGNTIY
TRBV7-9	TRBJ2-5	ASSLTGQGQTQY
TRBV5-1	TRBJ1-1	ASSLVGRLNTEAF
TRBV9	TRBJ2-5	ASSGSGYQETQY
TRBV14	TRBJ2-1	ASSQRGLAGVNEQF
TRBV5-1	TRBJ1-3	ASSLAEGTQYGNTIY
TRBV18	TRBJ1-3	ASSPDTGFSGNTIY
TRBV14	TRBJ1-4	ASSQNSPGPGEKLF
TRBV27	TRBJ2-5	ASSLRADYQETQY
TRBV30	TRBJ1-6	AWSVHYNSPLH
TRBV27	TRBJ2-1	ASSLDSYNEQF
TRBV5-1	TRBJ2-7	ASSLVPPRGDEQY
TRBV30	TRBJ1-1	AWRQGVTEAF
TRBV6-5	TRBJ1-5	ASRLIQSSNQPQH
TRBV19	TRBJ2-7	ASSIPTGGTYEQY
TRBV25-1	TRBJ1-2	ASSRGTVNYGYT
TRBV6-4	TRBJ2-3	ASSRGTDTQY
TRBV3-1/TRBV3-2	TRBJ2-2	ASSQRPSNTGELF
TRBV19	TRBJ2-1	ASSLQRGGLDEQF
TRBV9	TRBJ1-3	ASSGRGQSGNTIY
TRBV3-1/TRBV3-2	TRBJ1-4	ASSQVSGEEKLF
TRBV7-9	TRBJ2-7	ASSLGRTFSPYEQY
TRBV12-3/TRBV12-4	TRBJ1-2	ASSLADGYGYT
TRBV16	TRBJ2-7	ASSQTGSYEQY
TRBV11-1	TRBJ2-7	ASTTRPGVEQY
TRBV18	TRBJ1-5	ASSPSGTNQPQH